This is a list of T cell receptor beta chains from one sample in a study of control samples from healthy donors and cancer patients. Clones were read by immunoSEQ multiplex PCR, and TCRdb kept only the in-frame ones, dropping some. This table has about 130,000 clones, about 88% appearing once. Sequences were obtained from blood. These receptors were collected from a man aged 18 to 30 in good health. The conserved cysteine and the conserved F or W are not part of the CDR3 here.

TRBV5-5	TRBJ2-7	ASSLTLRTGPEQY
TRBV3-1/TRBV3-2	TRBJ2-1	ASSQPAVYNEQF
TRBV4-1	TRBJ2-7	ASSQGGPLAGGYEQY
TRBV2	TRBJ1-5	ASSGQVEQPQH
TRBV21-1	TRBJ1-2	ASSKAQGARGYT
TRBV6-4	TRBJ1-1	ASSLAASGTEAF
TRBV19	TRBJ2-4	ASSMSVAGGPVAKNIQY
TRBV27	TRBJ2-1	ASSPIAGEVNEQF
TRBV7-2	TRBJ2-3	ASSLDRVSDTQY
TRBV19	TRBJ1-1	ASSIRGPGGTEAF
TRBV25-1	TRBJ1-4	ASSDNEKLF
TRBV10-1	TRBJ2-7	ASVGASSYEQY
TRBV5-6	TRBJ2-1	ASSLEAGVGLNNEQF
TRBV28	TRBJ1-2	ASTFLERQGYGYT
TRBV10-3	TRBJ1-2	AIFKGAGGYT
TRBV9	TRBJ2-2	ASTVTTSTGELF
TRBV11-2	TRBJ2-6	ASRDQGALSGANVLT
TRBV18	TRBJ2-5	ASSPLLGGGKETQY
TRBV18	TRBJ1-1	ASSRPDKNTEAF
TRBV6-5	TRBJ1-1	ASSTQGAWTEAF
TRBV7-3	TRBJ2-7	ASSRLAGDHEQY